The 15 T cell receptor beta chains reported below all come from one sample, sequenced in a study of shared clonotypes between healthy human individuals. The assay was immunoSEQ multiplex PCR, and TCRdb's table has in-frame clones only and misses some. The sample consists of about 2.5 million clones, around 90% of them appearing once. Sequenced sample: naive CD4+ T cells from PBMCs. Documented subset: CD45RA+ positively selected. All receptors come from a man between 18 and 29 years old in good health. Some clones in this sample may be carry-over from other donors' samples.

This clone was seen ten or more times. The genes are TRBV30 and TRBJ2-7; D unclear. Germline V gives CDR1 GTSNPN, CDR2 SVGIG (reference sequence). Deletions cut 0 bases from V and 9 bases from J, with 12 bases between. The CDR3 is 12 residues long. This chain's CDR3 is CAWSVGRPGQYF. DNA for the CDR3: TGTGCCTGGAGTGTTGGCCGTCCGGGGCAGTACTTC.

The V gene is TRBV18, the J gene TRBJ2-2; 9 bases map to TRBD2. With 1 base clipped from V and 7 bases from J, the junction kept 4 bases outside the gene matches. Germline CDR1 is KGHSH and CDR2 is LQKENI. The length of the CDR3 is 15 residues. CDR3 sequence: CASSPRGRADGELFF. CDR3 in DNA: TGTGCCAGCTCACCACGCGGGAGGGCGGACGGGGAGCTGTTTTTT.

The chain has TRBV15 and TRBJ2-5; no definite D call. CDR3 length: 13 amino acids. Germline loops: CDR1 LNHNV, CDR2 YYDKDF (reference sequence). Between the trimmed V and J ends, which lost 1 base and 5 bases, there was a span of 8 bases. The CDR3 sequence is CATSRALGETQYF. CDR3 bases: TGTGCCACCAGCAGAGCGCTGGGGGAGACCCAGTACTTC.

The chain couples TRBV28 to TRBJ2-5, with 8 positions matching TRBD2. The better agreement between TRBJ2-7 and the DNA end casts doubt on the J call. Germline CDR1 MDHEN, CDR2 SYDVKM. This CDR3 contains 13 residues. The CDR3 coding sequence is TGTGCCAGCAGCCGAGCGGGAGTCAGCGAGCAGTACTTC. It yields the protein CASSRAGVSEQYF.

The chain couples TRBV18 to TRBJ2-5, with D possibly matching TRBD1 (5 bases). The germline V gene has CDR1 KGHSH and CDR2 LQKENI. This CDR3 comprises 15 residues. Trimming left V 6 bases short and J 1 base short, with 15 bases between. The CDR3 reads CASSPAAGSQETQYF. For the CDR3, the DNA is TGTGCCAGCTCCCCAGCCGCAGGGTCCCAAGAGACCCAGTACTTC.

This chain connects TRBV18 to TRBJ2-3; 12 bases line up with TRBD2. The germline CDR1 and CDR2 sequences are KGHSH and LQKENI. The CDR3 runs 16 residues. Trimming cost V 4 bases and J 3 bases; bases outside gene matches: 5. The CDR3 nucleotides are TGTGCCAGCTCACAACTAGGGACTAGCGGGACAGATACGCAGTATTTT. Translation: CASSQLGTSGTDTQYF.

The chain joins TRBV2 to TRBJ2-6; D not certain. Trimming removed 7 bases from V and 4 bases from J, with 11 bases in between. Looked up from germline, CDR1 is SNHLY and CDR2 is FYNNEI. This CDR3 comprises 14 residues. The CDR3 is CASTLGGGANVLTF. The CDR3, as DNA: TGTGCCAGCACCCTCGGTGGAGGGGCCAACGTCCTGACTTTC.

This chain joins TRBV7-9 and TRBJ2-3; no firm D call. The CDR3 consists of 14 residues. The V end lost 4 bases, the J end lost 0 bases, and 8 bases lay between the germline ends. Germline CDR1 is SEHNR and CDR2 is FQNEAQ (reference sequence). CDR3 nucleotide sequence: TGTGCCAGCAGCTCCGCAGTCAGCACAGATACGCAGTATTTT. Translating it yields CASSSAVSTDTQYF.

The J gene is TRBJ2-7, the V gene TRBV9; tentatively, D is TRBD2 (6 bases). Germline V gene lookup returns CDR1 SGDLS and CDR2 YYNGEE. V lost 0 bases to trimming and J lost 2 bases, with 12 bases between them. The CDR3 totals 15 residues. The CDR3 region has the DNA TGTGCCAGCAGCGTAGATTTGGCGGGGACCTACGAGCAGTACTTC. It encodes CASSVDLAGTYEQYF.

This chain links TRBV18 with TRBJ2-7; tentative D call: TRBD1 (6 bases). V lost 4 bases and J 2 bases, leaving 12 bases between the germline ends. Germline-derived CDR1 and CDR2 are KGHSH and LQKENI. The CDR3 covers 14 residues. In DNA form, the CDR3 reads TGTGCCAGCTCACTAGGACAGCTTGCCTACGAGCAGTACTTC. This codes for CASSLGQLAYEQYF.

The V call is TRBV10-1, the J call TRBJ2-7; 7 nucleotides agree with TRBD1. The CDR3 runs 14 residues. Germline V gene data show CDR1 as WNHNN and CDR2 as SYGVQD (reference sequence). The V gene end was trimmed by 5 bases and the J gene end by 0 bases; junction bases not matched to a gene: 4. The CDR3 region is CASSPAGGSYEQYF. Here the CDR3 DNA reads TGCGCCAGCAGTCCCGCAGGGGGCTCCTACGAGCAGTACTTC.

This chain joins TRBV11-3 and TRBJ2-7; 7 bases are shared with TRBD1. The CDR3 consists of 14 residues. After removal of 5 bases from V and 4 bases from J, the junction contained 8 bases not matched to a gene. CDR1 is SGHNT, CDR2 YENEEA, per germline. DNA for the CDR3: TGTGCCAGCAGCCCCGGAAGGGGGCTGTACGAGCAGTACTTC. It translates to CASSPGRGLYEQYF.

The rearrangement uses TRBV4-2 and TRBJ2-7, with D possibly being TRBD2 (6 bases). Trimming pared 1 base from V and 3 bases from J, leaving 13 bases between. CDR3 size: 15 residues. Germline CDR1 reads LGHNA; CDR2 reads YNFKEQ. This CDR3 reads CASSQGAGTGYEQYF. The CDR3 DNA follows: TGTGCCAGCAGCCAAGGGGCGGGGACCGGCTACGAGCAGTACTTC.

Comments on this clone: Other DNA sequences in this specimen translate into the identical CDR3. Here the CDR3 DNA reads TGTGCCAGCTCACCACCAGGGACAGCGAACACCGGGGAGCTGTTTTTT. Its translation is CASSPPGTANTGELFF. V and J are TRBV18 and TRBJ2-2, with 7 nucleotides matching TRBD1. The CDR3 is 16 residues long. V shed 0 bases and J 0 bases; nucleotides not matched to a gene: 1. The germline gives CDR1 KGHSH, CDR2 LQKENI.

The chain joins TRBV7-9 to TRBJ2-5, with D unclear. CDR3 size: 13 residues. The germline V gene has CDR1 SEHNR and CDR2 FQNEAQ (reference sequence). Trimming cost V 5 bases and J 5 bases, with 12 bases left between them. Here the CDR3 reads CASSPMGRETQYF. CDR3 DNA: TGTGCCAGCAGCCCGATGGGCAGGGAGACCCAGTACTTC.